This passage covers 11 T cell receptor beta chains from one sample sequenced in a study of cytomegalovirus exposure and HLA in healthy donors (dated by TCRdb to 2016 to 2017). Library prep was done by the immunoSEQ multiplex PCR assay. For the multiplex PCR, a mixture combining 60 forward primers for TCR Vbeta segments and 13 reverse primers for TCR Jbeta segments was used. This is the immuneACCESS table as TCRdb keeps it, with only in-frame sequences that have V and J called. A part of the clones is gone; compared with another copy, unresolved V genes explain less than half, and the rest is unexplained. This sample holds around 190,000 clones; over 70% were observed only once. The ten top clones hold around 3.3% of the sample. Sequencing was performed on PBMCs. The receptors shown here come from a young woman in good health and CMV-seropositive.

The J gene is TRBJ2-1, the V gene TRBV11-2; 11 bases line up with TRBD2. Germline-derived CDR1 and CDR2 are SGHAT and FQNNGV. The CDR3 totals 15 residues. Trimming cost V 6 bases and J 4 bases; bases outside gene matches: 5. CDR3 sequence (DNA): TGTGCCAGCAGTACGACTAGCGGGGCTTACAATGAGCAGTTCTTC. Translating it yields CASSTTSGAYNEQFF.

The chain combines TRBV28 with TRBJ2-5; no firm D call. This CDR3 contains 14 residues. Germline CDR1 and CDR2: MDHEN and SYDVKM. V was cut by 2 bases and J by 3 bases, with 10 bases left in between. The chain's CDR3 is CASSLTGLKETQYF. DNA for the CDR3: TGTGCCAGCAGTTTAACGGGTCTAAAAGAGACCCAGTACTTC.

This chain uses TRBV27 with TRBJ2-5, with TRBD1 matching 7 bases. This CDR3 has 15 amino acids. Germline V gives CDR1 MNHEY, CDR2 SMNVEV (reference sequence). Germline trimming cut 0 bases from V and 4 bases from J; bases unmatched to any gene: 5. CDR3 sequence: CASSLSRTGRETQYF. DNA of the CDR3: TGTGCCAGCAGTTTATCCCGGACAGGAAGAGAGACCCAGTACTTC.

The chain has TRBV10-2 and TRBJ1-5; no firm D call. This CDR3 has 12 residues. Germline V lookup: CDR1 WSHSY, CDR2 SAAADI. V was trimmed by 2 bases and J by 6 bases, leaving 5 bases between them. CDR3 sequence: CASSEPGQPQHF. The CDR3 DNA follows: TGCGCCAGCAGTGAGCCGGGTCAGCCCCAGCATTTT.

The chain has TRBV6-1 and TRBJ1-2; D is possibly TRBD1 (6 bases). Germline V gives CDR1 MNHNS, CDR2 SASEGT. V gave up 2 bases and J gave up 6 bases, with 16 bases separating them. This CDR3 spans 15 amino acids. CDR3 DNA sequence: TGTGCCAGCAGTGAAACCCCACGGGGGGCAGATGGCTACACCTTC. It translates to CASSETPRGADGYTF.

The CDR3 here is CASSPRQGAVNTEAFF. The CDR3 bases are TGTGCCAGCAGTCCTAGACAGGGGGCGGTGAACACTGAAGCTTTCTTT. The V call is TRBV28, the J call TRBJ1-1, with 10 nucleotides matching TRBD1. Germline V CDR1 and CDR2: MDHEN, SYDVKM. V lost 5 bases to trimming and J lost 0 bases; unmatched junction nucleotides: 6. This CDR3 contains 16 residues. The whole variable domain, filled in from reference TRBV28 and TRBJ1-1, reads DVKVTQSSRYLVKRTGEKVFLECVQDMDHENMFWYRQDPGLGLRLIYFSYDVKMKEKGDIPEGYSVSREKKERFSLILESASTNQTSMYLCASSPRQGAVNTEAFFGQGTRLTVV.

CDR3 region: CASSQGPRAYEQYF. CDR3 nucleotide sequence: TGCGCCAGCAGCCAAGGGCCGCGGGCCTACGAGCAGTACTTC. The chain is built from TRBV4-1 and TRBJ2-7; D may be TRBD2 (5 bases). Germline CDR1 MGHRA, CDR2 YSYEKL. The CDR3 runs to 14 residues. The V end was cut by 1 base, the J end by 2 bases, with 9 bases between.

This chain joins TRBV6-5 and TRBJ1-2; 7 nucleotides match TRBD1. The CDR3 is 12 residues long. Germline loops: CDR1 MNHEY, CDR2 SVGAGI. V trimming: 7 bases; J trimming: 7 bases; junction bases outside the gene matches: 6. The CDR3 sequence: CASTSTGFGYTF. In DNA, the CDR3 is TGTGCCAGCACCTCGACAGGGTTTGGCTACACCTTC.

This chain uses TRBV6-6 with TRBJ2-3; perhaps TRBD1 as D (6 bases). Germline loops: CDR1 MNHNY, CDR2 SVGAGI (reference sequence). V was cut by 8 bases and J by 1 base, with 13 bases left in between. The CDR3 length is 14 residues. The CDR3 region is CASGYSGGTDTQYF. The CDR3 nucleotides read TGTGCCAGCGGATATTCAGGGGGCACAGATACGCAGTATTTT.

This chain connects TRBV5-1 to TRBJ2-1; perhaps TRBD2 as D (6 bases). In germline, CDR1 is SGHRS, CDR2 YFSETQ. The germline V and J ends were trimmed by 2 bases and 4 bases, with 10 bases remaining between them. This CDR3 spans 14 amino acids. The CDR3 DNA reads as TGCGCCAGCAGCTTAGCGGGCCTATACAATGAGCAGTTCTTC. Translated, it gives CASSLAGLYNEQFF.

This chain uses TRBV6-1 with TRBJ2-1; D may be TRBD2 (5 bases). Trimming stripped 1 base from V and 2 bases from J, with 12 bases between. Germline V gene data show CDR1 as MNHNS and CDR2 as SASEGT. This CDR3 contains 16 residues. CDR3 residues: CASSEEVTTPYNEQFF. The CDR3 nucleotides read TGTGCCAGCAGTGAAGAGGTGACTACTCCCTACAATGAGCAGTTCTTC.